Sequencing of this TCR beta chain was carried out in a study of T cells expressing NK-cell markers (dated by TCRdb to between 2020 and 2021). General notes on the study: In sorted CD3+CD56+NKG2C+, CD3+CD56+NKG2C- and CD3+CD56-NKG2C+ T-cell subsets from several donors, TCR beta-chain repertoires were profiled. Among the eight sequenced donors, only one was HCMV-seronegative, while the other seven were HCMV-seropositive. The study sequenced eight donors, all healthy volunteers chosen at random: three men and five women. Illumina HiSeq 2000/2500, MiSeq or NextSeq was used to sequence libraries as 2 x 150 bp reads. Overall study results and their limits: In a handful of donors, the dominant CD3+CD56+NKG2C+ clonotypes were among the top 10 CD8+ clonotypes and accounted for about 1.0-8% of CD8+ T cells. Whether the expanded NKG2C-expressing T cell clones were specific for HCMV antigens was left unclear. Those dominant clonotypes were again the most abundant among CD3+CD56-NKG2C+ cells in a handful of donors, at about 25-60.1%.

For this clonotype: Which antigen it targets is not known.

The sequencer was an Illumina HiSeq 2000. TCR beta cDNA libraries were made by 5'RACE template switching that added a universal primer site and unique molecular identifiers. cDNA synthesis was primed from the TCR beta constant segment and was followed by two successive PCR amplification steps. Per the original workflow: Reads were demultiplexed and grouped by UMI with MIGEC, and clonotypes were assembled and quantified with MiTCR. To exclude erroneous sequences, any TCR cDNA sequence not supported by at least two reads was discarded. The tcR package was used for downstream repertoire analysis, and clonotypes were matched between fractions using CDR3 nucleotide sequence together with V segment. Antigen specificity was annotated against VDJdb with VDJmatch, allowing one amino acid substitution in CDR3. TCRdb reprocessed the reads, reporting each CDR3 protein sequence once and no DNA. In this record, the V and J calls reflect TCRdb's handling and not the investigators' own analysis. The sample table on file contains 90,000 to 130,000 distinct CDR3 sequences. Under 20% of the sample belongs to the ten largest clones.

To determine HCMV serostatus, a commercial ELISA kit was used to detect HCMV-specific IgG in serum. Ficoll density gradient centrifugation was used to isolate peripheral blood mononuclear cells from blood. The CDR1 and CDR2 encoded by the germline V gene (reference sequence) are SEHNR and FQNEAQ. Reading from cysteine to phenylalanine, the CDR3 counts 12 amino acids. No DNA is recorded. The clonotype originates from a woman aged 18-70 years in good health. The rearranged chain carries TRBV7-9 and TRBJ2-7. Sequenced sample: blood T cells: a sorted CD56 or NKG2C T cell subset, CD4+ or CD8+ T cells, or bulk PBMC T cells (not recorded which). The CDR3 reads CASSSLGYEQYF.